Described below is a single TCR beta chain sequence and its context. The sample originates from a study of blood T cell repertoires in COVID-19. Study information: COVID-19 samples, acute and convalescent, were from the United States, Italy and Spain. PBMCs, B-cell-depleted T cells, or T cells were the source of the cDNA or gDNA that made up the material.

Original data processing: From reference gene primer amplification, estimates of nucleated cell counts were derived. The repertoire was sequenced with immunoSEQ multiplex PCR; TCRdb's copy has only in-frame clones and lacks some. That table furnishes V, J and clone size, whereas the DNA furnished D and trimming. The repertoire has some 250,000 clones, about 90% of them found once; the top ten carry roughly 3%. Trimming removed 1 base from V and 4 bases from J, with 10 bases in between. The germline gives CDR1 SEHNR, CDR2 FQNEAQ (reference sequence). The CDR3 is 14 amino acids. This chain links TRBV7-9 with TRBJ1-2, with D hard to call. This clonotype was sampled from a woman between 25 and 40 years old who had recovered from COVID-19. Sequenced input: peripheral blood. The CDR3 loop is CASSLDDSSYGYTF. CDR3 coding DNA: TGTGCCAGCAGCTTAGACGATAGCAGCTATGGCTACACCTTC.